The 11 T cell receptor beta chains in this list originate from one sample, sequenced in a study of T-cell reconstitution after alpha-beta-depleted transplantation in children (dated by TCRdb to 2016 to 2017). Library prep was done by PCR. Sequenced on an Illumina HiSeq 2500. TCR library preparation used molecular barcoding, with unique molecular identifiers applied to normalize quantification of the TCRbeta repertoire. Using fastp at Q25 and MiXCR, TCRdb reprocessed the public reads and kept productive beta chains. Each CDR3 protein appears once, grouped with its most common genes and DNA. For this sample the table gives hundreds of thousands of distinct CDR3 sequences, of which around 15% were detected only once. The top ten hold around 28% of the sample. The treatment or condition label, read with the paper, signifies: allogeneic hematopoietic cell transplantation with graft depleted of TCRalphabeta T cells and CD19 B cells.

This specimen consisted of PBMCs, mostly from graft donor cells, obtained 360 days after TCRalphabeta/CD19-depleted stem cell transplant. The receptors were gathered from a boy less than two years old who had a stem cell transplant for Wiskott-Aldrich syndrome, so the T cells may come from the graft donor.

In its sample, this clonotype was seen a few times. The J gene is TRBJ2-7, the V gene TRBV20-1, with TRBD2 matching over 9 bases. This CDR3 contains 14 residues. V was clipped by 6 bases and J by 4 bases; unmatched bases: 10. Germline V gives CDR1 DFQATT, CDR2 SNEGSKA (reference sequence). CDR3 sequence: CSASQKAGGYEQYF. The CDR3 DNA reads as TGCAGTGCCAGCCAGAAGGCGGGAGGGTACGAGCAGTACTTC.

The rearrangement uses TRBV4-3 and TRBJ1-2; TRBD1 might be the D (5 bases). Between the trimmed V and J ends, which lost 0 bases and 7 bases, there was a span of 12 bases. This CDR3 has 14 amino acids. Germline values: CDR1 LGHNA, CDR2 YSLEER. The CDR3 DNA is TGCGCCAGCAGCCAAGACAGGGTGGACGGTGGCTACACCTTC. Amino acids: CASSQDRVDGGYTF.

CDR3 protein: CATLSGSADTQYF. CDR3 DNA: TGTGCCACCCTTAGCGGGAGTGCAGATACGCAGTATTTT. This chain links TRBV6-1 with TRBJ2-3; 9 positions match TRBD2. This CDR3 comprises 13 residues. The germline V gene has CDR1 MNHNS and CDR2 SASEGT. V shed 10 bases and J 4 bases; nucleotides not matched to a gene: 6.

V is TRBV27 and J is TRBJ2-7; the match to TRBD2 covers 10 bases. The CDR3 is 16 residues long. Trimming at V came to 3 bases and at J to 2 bases, leaving 7 bases not matched to a gene. From germline, CDR1 is MNHEY and CDR2 SMNVEV (reference sequence). The CDR3 DNA reads as TGTGCCAGCAGTTTTCGTGCCCTAGCGGGGGCCTACGAGCAGTACTTC. Protein product: CASSFRALAGAYEQYF.

This clonotype turned up a few times. The chain carries TRBV4-3 and TRBJ2-3; D remains ambiguous. The CDR3 has 15 residues. V lost 2 bases to trimming and J lost 3 bases, with 12 bases between them. Germline V gene sequence: CDR1 LGHNA, CDR2 YSLEER. The CDR3 nucleotides read TGCGCCAGCAGCCAACAGGTTATGGGGACAGATACGCAGTATTTT. Translated, it gives CASSQQVMGTDTQYF.

V is TRBV12-3 or TRBV12-4 and J is TRBJ2-7; 9 bases are a match to TRBD2. V lost 3 bases to trimming and J lost 1 base; unmatched junction nucleotides: 7. The CDR3 loop spans 16 amino acids. DNA of the CDR3: TGTGCCAGCAGTTTTCTGGGGACTAGCCTGTCCTACGAGCAGTACTTC. Translating gives CASSFLGTSLSYEQYF.

The chain is built from TRBV6-5 and TRBJ1-1; D uncertain. CDR1 and CDR2 (germline): MNHEY, SVGAGI. V lost 0 bases to trimming and J lost 2 bases, with 7 bases between them. The CDR3 consists of 14 residues. The CDR3, as DNA: TGTGCCAGCAGTTACTCGAAGAGAAACACTGAAGCTTTCTTT. This sequence encodes CASSYSKRNTEAFF.

The J gene is TRBJ2-1, the V gene TRBV7-9; 10 bases align to TRBD2. Losses at the gene ends were 6 bases for V and 7 bases for J; bases not matched to a gene: 6. The CDR3 is 14 residues long. Per the germline V gene, CDR1 is SEHNR and CDR2 is FQNEAQ (reference sequence). The CDR3 DNA sequence: TGTGCCAGCAGGTCAGCGGGAGGGCCGAATGAGCAGTTCTTC. Translating it yields CASRSAGGPNEQFF. Variable domain in full (rest from reference TRBV7-9 and TRBJ2-1): DTGVSQNPRHKITKRGQNVTFRCDPISEHNRLYWYRQTLGQGPEFLTYFQNEAQLEKSRLLSDRFSAERPKGSFSTLEIQRTEQGDSAMYLCASRSAGGPNEQFFGPGTRLTVL.

The V gene is TRBV6-2 or TRBV6-3, the J gene TRBJ2-2, with a tentative D call TRBD2 (6 bases). Trimming cost V 8 bases and J 7 bases, with 8 bases left between them. Per the germline V gene, CDR1 is MNHEY and CDR2 is SVGEGT. The CDR3 sequence is 11 residues long. The CDR3 reads CASGEVGELFF. In DNA, the CDR3 is TGTGCCAGCGGGGAGGTCGGGGAGCTGTTTTTT.

This rearrangement joins TRBV2 to TRBJ1-2; weak D call: TRBD1 (5 bases). CDR3 size: 14 residues. CDR1 is SNHLY and CDR2 is FYNNEI in the germline V gene. CDR3 residues: CTFSLGDPNYGYTF. CDR3 DNA: TGTACCTTCAGTTTGGGGGATCCTAACTATGGCTACACCTTC.

The chain employs TRBV4-3 and TRBJ2-1; 7 bases fit TRBD2. Germline V gene data show CDR1 as LGHNA and CDR2 as YSLEER. This CDR3 region has 14 residues. J was trimmed by 6 bases and V by 2 bases; bases with no gene match: 4. The CDR3 here is CASSQRLAPNEQFF. The CDR3 nucleotides read TGCGCCAGCAGCCAACGACTAGCCCCCAATGAGCAGTTCTTC.